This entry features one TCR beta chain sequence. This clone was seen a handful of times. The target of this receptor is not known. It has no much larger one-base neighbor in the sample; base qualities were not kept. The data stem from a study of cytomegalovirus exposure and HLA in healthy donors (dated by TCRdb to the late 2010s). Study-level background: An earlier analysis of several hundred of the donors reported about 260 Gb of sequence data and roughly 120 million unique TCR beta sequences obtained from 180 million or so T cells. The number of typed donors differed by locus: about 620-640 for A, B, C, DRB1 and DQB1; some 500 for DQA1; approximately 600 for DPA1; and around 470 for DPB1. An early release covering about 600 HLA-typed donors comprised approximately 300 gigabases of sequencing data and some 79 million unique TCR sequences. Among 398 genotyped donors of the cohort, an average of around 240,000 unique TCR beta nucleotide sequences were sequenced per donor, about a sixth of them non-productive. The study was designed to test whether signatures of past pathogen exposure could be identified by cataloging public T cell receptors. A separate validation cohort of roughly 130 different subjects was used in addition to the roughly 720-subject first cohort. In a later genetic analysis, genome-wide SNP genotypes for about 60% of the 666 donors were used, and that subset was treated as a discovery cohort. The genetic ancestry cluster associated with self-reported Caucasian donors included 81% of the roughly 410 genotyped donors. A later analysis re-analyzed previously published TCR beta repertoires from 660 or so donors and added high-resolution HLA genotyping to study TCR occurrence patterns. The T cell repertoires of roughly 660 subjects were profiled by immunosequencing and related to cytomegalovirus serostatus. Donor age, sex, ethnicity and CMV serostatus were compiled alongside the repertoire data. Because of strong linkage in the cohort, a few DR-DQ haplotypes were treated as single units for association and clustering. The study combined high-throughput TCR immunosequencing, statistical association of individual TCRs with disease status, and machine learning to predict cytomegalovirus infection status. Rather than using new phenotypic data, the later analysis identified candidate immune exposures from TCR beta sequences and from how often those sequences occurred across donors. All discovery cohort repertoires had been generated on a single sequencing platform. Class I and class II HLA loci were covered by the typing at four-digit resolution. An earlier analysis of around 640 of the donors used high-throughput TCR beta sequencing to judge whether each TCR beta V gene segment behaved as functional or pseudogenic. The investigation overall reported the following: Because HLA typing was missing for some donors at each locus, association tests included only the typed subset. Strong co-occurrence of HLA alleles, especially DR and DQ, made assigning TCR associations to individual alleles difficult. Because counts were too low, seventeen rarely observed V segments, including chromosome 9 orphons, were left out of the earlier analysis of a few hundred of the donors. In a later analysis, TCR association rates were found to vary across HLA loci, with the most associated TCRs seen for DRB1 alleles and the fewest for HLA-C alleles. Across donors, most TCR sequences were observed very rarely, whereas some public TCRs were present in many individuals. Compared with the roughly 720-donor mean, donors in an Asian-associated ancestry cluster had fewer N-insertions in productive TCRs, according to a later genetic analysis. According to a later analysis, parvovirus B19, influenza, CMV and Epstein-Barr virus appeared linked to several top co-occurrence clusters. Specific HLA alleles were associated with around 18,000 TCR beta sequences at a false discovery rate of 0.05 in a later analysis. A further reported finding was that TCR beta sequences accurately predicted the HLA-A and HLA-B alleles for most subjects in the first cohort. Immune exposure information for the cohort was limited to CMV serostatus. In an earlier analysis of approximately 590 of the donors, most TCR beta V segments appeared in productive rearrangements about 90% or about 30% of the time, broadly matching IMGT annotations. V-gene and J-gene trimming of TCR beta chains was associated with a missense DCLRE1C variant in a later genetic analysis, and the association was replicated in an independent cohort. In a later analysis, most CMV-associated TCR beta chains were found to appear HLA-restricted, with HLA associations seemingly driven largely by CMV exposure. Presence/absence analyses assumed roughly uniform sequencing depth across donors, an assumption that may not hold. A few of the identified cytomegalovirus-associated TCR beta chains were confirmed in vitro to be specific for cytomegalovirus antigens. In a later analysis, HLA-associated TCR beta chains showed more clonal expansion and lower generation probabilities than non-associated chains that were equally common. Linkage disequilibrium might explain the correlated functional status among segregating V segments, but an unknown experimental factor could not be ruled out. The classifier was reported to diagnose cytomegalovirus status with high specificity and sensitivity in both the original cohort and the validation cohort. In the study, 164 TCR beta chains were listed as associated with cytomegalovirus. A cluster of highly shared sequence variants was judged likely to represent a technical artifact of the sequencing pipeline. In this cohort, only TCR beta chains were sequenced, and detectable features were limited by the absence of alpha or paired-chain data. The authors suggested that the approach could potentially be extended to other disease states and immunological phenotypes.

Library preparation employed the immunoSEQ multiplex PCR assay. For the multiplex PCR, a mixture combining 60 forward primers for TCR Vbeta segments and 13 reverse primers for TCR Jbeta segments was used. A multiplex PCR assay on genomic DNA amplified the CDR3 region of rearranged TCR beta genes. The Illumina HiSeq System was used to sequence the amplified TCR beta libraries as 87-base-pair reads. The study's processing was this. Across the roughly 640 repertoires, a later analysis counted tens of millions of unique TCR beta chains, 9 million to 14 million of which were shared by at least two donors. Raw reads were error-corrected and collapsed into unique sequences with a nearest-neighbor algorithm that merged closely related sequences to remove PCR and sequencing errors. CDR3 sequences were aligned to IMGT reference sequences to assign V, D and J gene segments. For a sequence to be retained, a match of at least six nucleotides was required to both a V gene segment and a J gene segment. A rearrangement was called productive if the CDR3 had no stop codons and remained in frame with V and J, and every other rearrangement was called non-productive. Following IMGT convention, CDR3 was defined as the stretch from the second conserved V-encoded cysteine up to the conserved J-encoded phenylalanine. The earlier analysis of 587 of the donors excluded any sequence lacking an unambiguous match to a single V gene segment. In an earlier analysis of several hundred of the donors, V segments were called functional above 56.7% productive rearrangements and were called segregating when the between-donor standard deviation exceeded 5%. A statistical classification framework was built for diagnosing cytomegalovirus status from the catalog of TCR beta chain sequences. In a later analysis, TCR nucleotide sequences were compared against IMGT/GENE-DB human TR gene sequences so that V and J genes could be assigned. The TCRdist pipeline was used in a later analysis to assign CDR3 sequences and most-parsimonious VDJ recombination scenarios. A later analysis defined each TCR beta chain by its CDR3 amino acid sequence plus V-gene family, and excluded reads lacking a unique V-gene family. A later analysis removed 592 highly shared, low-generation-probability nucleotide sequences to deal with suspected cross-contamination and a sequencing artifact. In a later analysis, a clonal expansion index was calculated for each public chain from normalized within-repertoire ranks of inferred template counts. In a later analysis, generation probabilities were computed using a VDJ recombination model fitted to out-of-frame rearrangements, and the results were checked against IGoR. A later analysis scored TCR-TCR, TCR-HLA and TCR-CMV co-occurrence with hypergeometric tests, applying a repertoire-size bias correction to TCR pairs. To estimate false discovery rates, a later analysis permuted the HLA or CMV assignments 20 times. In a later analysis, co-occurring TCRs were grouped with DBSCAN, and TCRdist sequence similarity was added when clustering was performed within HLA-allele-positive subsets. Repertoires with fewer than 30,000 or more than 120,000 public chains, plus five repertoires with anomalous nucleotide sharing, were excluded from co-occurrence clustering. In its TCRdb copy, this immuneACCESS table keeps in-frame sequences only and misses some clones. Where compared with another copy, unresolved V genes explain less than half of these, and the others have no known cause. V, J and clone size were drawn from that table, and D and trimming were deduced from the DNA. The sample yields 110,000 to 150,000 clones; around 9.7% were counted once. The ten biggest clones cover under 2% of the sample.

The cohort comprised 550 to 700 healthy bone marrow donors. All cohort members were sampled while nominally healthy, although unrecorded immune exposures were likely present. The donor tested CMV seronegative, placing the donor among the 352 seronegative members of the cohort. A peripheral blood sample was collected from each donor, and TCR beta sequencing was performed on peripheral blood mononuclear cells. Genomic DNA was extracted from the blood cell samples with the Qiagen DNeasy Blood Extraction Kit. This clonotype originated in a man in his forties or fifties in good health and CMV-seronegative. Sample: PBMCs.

Here is the DNA: TGTGCCAGCAGTGAAGCCTCTCGGAACTATGGCTACACCTTC. This yields the protein CASSEASRNYGYTF. The chain is made from TRBV6-1 and TRBJ1-2; no D gene is confidently identified. As encoded in the germline V gene, CDR1 is MNHNS while CDR2 is SASEGT. The junction shows trimming of 0 bases on V and 2 bases on J, plus 7 bases between the germline ends. Measured from the cysteine to the phenylalanine, the CDR3 is 14 residues long. Just CDR3 DNA is preserved here, 42 bases in frame from base 1.